This T cell receptor beta chain derives from a study of PD-1 blockade in classical Hodgkin lymphoma. Study-level points and caveats: Possible causes of repertoire differences, disease activity or prior therapy, remain undefined. Relapsed/refractory patients reportedly had the lowest baseline TCR diversity, below newly diagnosed patients, who were below healthy donors. The diversity seen at baseline in complete responders resembled that of newly diagnosed patients.

Sequenced by immunoSEQ multiplex PCR; TCRdb stores in-frame clones only, minus some. The sample records 26,000 or so clones, approximately 68% being singletons. Time point here: cycle 4 day 1 (C4D1), after 5 to 7 weeks of nivolumab. Every single patient, without exception, relapsed after autologous stem cell transplantation, and brentuximab vedotin exposure varied. Complete response, partial response or progressive disease constituted the best response categories observed. J was trimmed by 5 bases and V by 6 bases; bases with no gene match: 12. CDR3 length equals 15 residues. The germline gives CDR1 LNHDA, CDR2 SQIVND (reference sequence). Worth noting for this clone: The antigen is undetermined.

This TCR was sampled from a human donor with classical Hodgkin lymphoma. The rearrangement links TRBV19 to TRBJ2-5, with 7 bases that match TRBD2. The source was peripheral blood mononuclear cells (PBMCs), collected before the fourth cycle of nivolumab. The CDR3 loop is CASSPLVSGRETQYF. The CDR3 coding sequence is TGTGCCAGTAGCCCCCTAGTTAGCGGGCGGGAGACCCAGTACTTC.